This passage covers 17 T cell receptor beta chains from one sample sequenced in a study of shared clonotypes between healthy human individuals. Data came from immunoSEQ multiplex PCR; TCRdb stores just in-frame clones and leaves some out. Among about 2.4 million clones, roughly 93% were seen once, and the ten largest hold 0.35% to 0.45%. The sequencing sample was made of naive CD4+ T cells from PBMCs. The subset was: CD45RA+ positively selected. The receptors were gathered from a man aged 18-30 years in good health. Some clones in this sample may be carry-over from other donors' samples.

CDR3 sequence reads: CAWSAGSTSGLAGYTF. The CDR3 nucleotides read TGTGCCTGGAGTGCAGGCAGTACCTCGGGGCTAGCTGGCTACACCTTC. The chain couples TRBV30 to TRBJ1-2; tentatively, D is TRBD1 (5 bases). The CDR3 is made up of 16 amino acids. V was trimmed by 1 base and J by 7 bases, leaving 22 bases between them. Germline V gene sequence: CDR1 GTSNPN, CDR2 SVGIG (reference sequence).

The chain's CDR3 is CASSYGPSSNTGELFF. As DNA, the CDR3 is TGTGCCAGCAGCTACGGACCCTCTTCGAACACCGGGGAGCTGTTTTTT. This rearrangement joins TRBV7-9 to TRBJ2-2; the D is unclear. The CDR3 is 16 amino acids. Trimming took 4 bases from V and 0 from J, leaving 12 bases between them. Germline loops: CDR1 SEHNR, CDR2 FQNEAQ (reference sequence).

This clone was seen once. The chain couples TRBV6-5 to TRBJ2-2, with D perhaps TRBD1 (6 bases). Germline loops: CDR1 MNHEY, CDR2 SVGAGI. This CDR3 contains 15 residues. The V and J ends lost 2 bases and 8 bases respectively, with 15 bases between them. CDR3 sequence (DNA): TGTGCCAGCAGTTACGGACAGAACAGTGGAGGGGAGCTGTTTTTT. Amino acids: CASSYGQNSGGELFF.

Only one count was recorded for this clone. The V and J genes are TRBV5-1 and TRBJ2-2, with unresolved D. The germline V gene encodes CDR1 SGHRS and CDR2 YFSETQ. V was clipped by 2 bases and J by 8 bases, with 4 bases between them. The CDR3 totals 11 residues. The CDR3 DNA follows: TGCGCCAGCAGCTTCCTTGGGGAGCTGTTTTTT. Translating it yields CASSFLGELFF.

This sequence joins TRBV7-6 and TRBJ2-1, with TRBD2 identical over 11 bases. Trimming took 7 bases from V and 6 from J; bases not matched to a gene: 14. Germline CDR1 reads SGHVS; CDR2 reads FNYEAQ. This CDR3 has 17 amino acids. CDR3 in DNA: TGTGCCAGCAAGTTAGAGACCGGGACTAGCGGAATCAATGAGCAGTTCTTC. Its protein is CASKLETGTSGINEQFF.

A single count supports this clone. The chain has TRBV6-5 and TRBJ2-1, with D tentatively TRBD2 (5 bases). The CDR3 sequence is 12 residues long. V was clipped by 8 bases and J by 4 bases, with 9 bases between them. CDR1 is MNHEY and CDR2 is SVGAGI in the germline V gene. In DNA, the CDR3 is TGTGCCAGCGCAACGGGATACAATGAGCAGTTCTTC. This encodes CASATGYNEQFF.

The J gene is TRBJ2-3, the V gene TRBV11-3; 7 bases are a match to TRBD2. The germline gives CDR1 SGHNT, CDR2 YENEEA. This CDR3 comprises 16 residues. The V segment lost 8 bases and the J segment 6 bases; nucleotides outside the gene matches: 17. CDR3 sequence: CASSGASGISGDTQYF. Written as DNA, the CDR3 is TGTGCCAGCTCTGGGGCCAGCGGGATTTCGGGGGATACGCAGTATTTT.

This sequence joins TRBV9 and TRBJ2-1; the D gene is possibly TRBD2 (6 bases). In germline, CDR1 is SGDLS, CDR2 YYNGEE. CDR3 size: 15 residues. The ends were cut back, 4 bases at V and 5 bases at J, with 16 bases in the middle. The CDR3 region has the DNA TGTGCCAGCAGCACTCTAGCGCCAGCCAACAATGAGCAGTTCTTC. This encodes CASSTLAPANNEQFF.

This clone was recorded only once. CDR3 residues: CASSQDDRNFNYGYTF. The CDR3 coding sequence is TGCGCCAGCAGCCAAGATGACCGAAATTTTAACTATGGCTACACCTTC. The V call is TRBV4-1, the J call TRBJ1-2; D remains unclear. CDR3 length equals 16 residues. Germline V gene sequence: CDR1 MGHRA, CDR2 YSYEKL. V dropped 0 bases and J dropped 1 base, with 12 bases sitting between them.

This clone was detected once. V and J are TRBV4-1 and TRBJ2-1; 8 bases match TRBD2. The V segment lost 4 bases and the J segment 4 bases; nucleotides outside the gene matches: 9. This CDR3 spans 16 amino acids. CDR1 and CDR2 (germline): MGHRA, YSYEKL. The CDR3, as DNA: TGCGCCAGCAGCCCCCCTTTGCTAGCGGGTTACAATGAGCAGTTCTTC. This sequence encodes CASSPPLLAGYNEQFF.

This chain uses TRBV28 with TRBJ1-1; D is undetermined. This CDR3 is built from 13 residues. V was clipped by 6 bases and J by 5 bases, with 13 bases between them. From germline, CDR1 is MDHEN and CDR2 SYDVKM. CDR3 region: CASRWGGGTEAFF. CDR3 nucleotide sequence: TGTGCCAGCAGGTGGGGTGGCGGGACTGAAGCTTTCTTT.

In DNA, the CDR3 is TGTGCCAGCAGTGAGAGGGCTGAAAAACTGTTTTTT. Translating it yields CASSERAEKLFF. The chain has TRBV2 and TRBJ1-4; D is uncertain. The V gene's germline CDR1 is SNHLY and CDR2 FYNNEI. V shed 3 bases and J shed 7 bases, with 6 bases lying between them. CDR3 size: 12 residues.

The CDR3 region has the DNA TGTGCCAGCAGTGAATATGCGGCTAGCGGGAATATGGATGAGCAGTTCTTC. It encodes CASSEYAASGNMDEQFF. This chain uses TRBV25-1 with TRBJ2-1, with 9 positions matching TRBD2. The V gene's germline CDR1 is MGHDK and CDR2 SYGVNS. Losses at the gene ends were 0 bases for V and 8 bases for J; bases not matched to a gene: 11. CDR3 size: 17 residues.

The CDR3, as DNA: TGTGCCAGCAGCCGCACAGGAGACTCTGGAAACACCATATATTTT. It specifies CASSRTGDSGNTIYF. The chain has TRBV11-2 and TRBJ1-3, with D possibly being TRBD1 (5 bases). The V end lost 5 bases, the J end lost 0 bases, and 11 bases lay between the germline ends. CDR1 is SGHAT, CDR2 FQNNGV, per germline. The CDR3 is 15 amino acids.

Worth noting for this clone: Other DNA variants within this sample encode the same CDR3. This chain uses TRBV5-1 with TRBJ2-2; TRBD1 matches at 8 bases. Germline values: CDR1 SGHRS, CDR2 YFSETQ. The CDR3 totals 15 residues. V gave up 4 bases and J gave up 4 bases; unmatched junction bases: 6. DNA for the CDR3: TGCGCCAGCAGCACCGGACAGGGAAGCACCGGGGAGCTGTTTTTT. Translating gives CASSTGQGSTGELFF. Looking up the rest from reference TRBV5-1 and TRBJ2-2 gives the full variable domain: KAGVTQTPRYLIKTRGQQVTLSCSPISGHRSVSWYQQTPGQGLQFLFEYFSETQRNKGNFPGRFSGRQFSNSRSEMNVSTLELGDSALYLCASSTGQGSTGELFFGEGSRLTVL.

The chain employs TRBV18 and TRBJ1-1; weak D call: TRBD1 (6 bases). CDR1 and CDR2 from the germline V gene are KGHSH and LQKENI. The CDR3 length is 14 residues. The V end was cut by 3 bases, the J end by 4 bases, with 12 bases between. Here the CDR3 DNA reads TGTGCCAGCTCACCGATAGGAGGGGGCACTGAAGCTTTCTTT. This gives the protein CASSPIGGGTEAFF.

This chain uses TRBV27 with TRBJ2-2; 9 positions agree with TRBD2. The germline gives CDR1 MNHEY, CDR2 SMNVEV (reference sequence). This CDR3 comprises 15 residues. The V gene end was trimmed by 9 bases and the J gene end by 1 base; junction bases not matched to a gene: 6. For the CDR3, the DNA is TGTGCCAGAAGACTAGCGGCGAAGAACACCGGGGAGCTGTTTTTT. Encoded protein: CARRLAAKNTGELFF.